The clone carrying this T cell receptor beta chain is a singleton in its sample. Treatment meaning: about 20 received Ad26.COV2.S at low or high dose, single or two shots; roughly five received placebo; per-sample allocation not given. Sample collection was performed on day 63 after the first vaccine or placebo injection. A Boston donor was an adult aged 18-55 years. The record originates from a study of Ad26.COV2.S vaccination and SARS-CoV-2 variants. The CDR3 loop spans 16 amino acids. CDR1 and CDR2 (germline): SGHNT, YYREEE (reference sequence). With 4 bases clipped from V and 4 bases from J, the junction kept 7 bases outside the gene matches. Produced via immunoSEQ multiplex PCR; TCRdb's table is partial and in-frame only. The sample has hundreds of thousands of clones, around four fifths seen once.

The TCR was taken from a person between 18 and 65 years old who received the Ad26.COV2.S COVID-19 vaccine or a placebo. Sequenced material: peripheral blood, taken in a trial of Ad26.COV2.S vaccine versus placebo. The gene calls are TRBV5-4 and TRBJ2-1, with TRBD2 identical over 11 bases. CDR3 in DNA: TGTGCCAGCAGCCTGGGACTAGCGGATAGATACAATGAGCAGTTCTTC. The encoded protein is CASSLGLADRYNEQFF.